This entry features one T cell receptor beta chain sequence. This specimen belongs to a study of blood T cell repertoires in COVID-19. Study details: Whether acute or convalescent, the COVID-19 samples came from the United States, Italy and Spain. From T cells, B-cell-depleted T cells, or PBMCs came the material, which was cDNA or gDNA.

Per the original data handling: Amplification of reference gene primers provided the estimated nucleated cell counts. Some clones are missing from TCRdb's copy, which holds only in-frame ones; the method was immunoSEQ multiplex PCR. V and J calls and clone size are as listed in that table; D and trimming were resolved from the DNA. The repertoire holds fewer than 450,000 clones, with roughly 88% as singletons. Seattle's enrolled individuals joined amid active infection and were then monitored longitudinally. The CDR3 has 15 amino acids. CDR1 and CDR2 (germline): PRHDT, FYEKMQ (reference sequence). The V and J ends lost 5 bases and 8 bases, in that order; junction bases with no gene match: 13.

Sample: peripheral blood. The source of this sequence is a woman aged 50 to 60 with COVID-19, enrolled during active disease. The chain uses TRBV13 and TRBJ1-2; 8 bases map to TRBD1. Here the CDR3 DNA reads TGTGCCAGCAGCGGGCGGACAGGGAGAATTGGAGGCTACACCTTC. This translates into CASSGRTGRIGGYTF.